These 9 T cell receptor beta chains were sequenced from one sample in a study of shared clonotypes between healthy human individuals. Assay: immunoSEQ multiplex PCR; the TCRdb copy retains only in-frame clones and omits some. The sample includes approximately 710,000 clones, 90% of them seen just once. The specimen sequenced was memory CD8+ T cells from PBMCs. Subset meaning: CD45RO+ cells pooled with CCR7-negative TemRA cells. These receptors came from a man aged 18 to 30 in good health. Some clones in this sample may be carry-over from other donors' samples.

A few counts support this clone. V and J are TRBV13 and TRBJ2-1; possibly TRBD1 or TRBD2 for D (5 bases each). Trimming removed 6 bases at V and 0 bases at J, with 12 bases between. The CDR3 length is 15 residues. The V gene's germline CDR1 is PRHDT and CDR2 FYEKMQ (reference sequence). The CDR3 DNA follows: TGTGCCAGCAGTTCAGACAGCGGCTCCTACAATGAGCAGTTCTTC. Translation gives CASSSDSGSYNEQFF.

Here the CDR3 reads CASSLARRLAGGWDYNEQFF. The CDR3 region has the DNA TGTGCCAGCAGCTTAGCGCGGAGACTAGCGGGAGGGTGGGACTACAATGAGCAGTTCTTC. V usage is TRBV7-6 and J usage is TRBJ2-1; 14 bases fit TRBD2. V gave up 0 bases and J gave up 3 bases; unmatched junction bases: 10. CDR3 size: 20 residues. Germline V gene sequence: CDR1 SGHVS, CDR2 FNYEAQ.

CDR3: CASSYSRLTGELFF. The CDR3 DNA is TGTGCCAGCAGTTACTCGCGGCTCACCGGGGAGCTGTTTTTT. The chain joins TRBV6-5 to TRBJ2-2; D is uncertain. CDR3 length: 14 amino acids. Per germline, CDR1 MNHEY and CDR2 SVGAGI. V lost 0 bases and J lost 4, with 6 bases in between.

This sequence joins TRBV6-5 and TRBJ1-2, with 7 bases matching TRBD1. V trimming: 5 bases; J trimming: 3 bases; junction bases outside the gene matches: 3. The germline V gene encodes CDR1 MNHEY and CDR2 SVGAGI. The CDR3 spans 13 residues. The CDR3 region is CASSPTGHYGYTF. As DNA, the CDR3 is TGTGCCAGCAGTCCGACAGGGCACTATGGCTACACCTTC.

The genes are TRBV9 and TRBJ2-7; possibly TRBD2 for D (6 bases). This CDR3 has 15 residues. V was cut by 4 bases and J by 2 bases, with 16 bases left in between. Germline assignment: CDR1 SGDLS and CDR2 YYNGEE. The CDR3 protein is CASSPLEGVTYEQYF. The CDR3 bases are TGTGCCAGCAGCCCCCTGGAGGGAGTAACCTACGAGCAGTACTTC.

The rearrangement links TRBV9 to TRBJ2-7; no reliable D call. The CDR3 is made up of 14 amino acids. Germline assignment: CDR1 SGDLS and CDR2 YYNGEE. V was cut by 0 bases and J by 1 base, with 8 bases left in between. CDR3: CASSVVGSSYEQYF. The CDR3 DNA follows: TGTGCCAGCAGCGTAGTTGGCTCGTCCTACGAGCAGTACTTC.

The CDR3 loop reads CASSVSRSDSYEQYF. The CDR3 nucleotides read TGTGCCAGCAGTGTGAGCAGGAGTGATTCCTACGAGCAGTACTTC. The chain uses TRBV2 and TRBJ2-7; D ambiguous. The V and J ends lost 4 bases and 1 base respectively, with 14 bases between them. This CDR3 spans 15 amino acids. Germline V CDR1 and CDR2: SNHLY, FYNNEI. The entire variable domain, with the rest obtained from reference TRBV2 and TRBJ2-7, is as follows: EPEVTQTPSHQVTQMGQEVILRCVPISNHLYFYWYRQILGQKVEFLVSFYNNEISEKSEIFDDQFSVERPDGSNFTLKIRSTKLEDSAMYFCASSVSRSDSYEQYFGPGTRLTVT.

The J gene is TRBJ1-3, the V gene TRBV5-8; D is ambiguous. Deletions cut 2 bases from V and 0 bases from J, with 9 bases between. The CDR3 runs to 15 residues. CDR1 and CDR2 from the germline V gene are SGHTS and YDEGEE. The CDR3 DNA sequence: TGTGCCAGCAGCTTAGACCCGAGCTCTGGAAACACCATATATTTT. It encodes CASSLDPSSGNTIYF.

The genes are TRBV5-1 and TRBJ2-3; 8 nucleotides line up with TRBD2. Germline CDR1 SGHRS, CDR2 YFSETQ. Trimming took 3 bases from V and 3 from J; bases not matched to a gene: 12. The length of the CDR3 is 17 residues. In DNA, the CDR3 is TGCGCCAGCAGCTCCCTGAAACTAGCGGCCTATACAGATACGCAGTATTTT. It encodes CASSSLKLAAYTDTQYF.